The 15 T cell receptor beta chains listed next were all sequenced from one sample in a study of cytomegalovirus exposure and HLA in healthy donors. Repertoires were generated with immunoSEQ multiplex PCR, while TCRdb's copy carries only in-frame clones and drops some. Of hundreds of thousands of clones listed, about nine tenths are singletons. Sequencing was performed on PBMCs. Receptors originate from a woman younger than 30 in good health and CMV-seronegative.

This rearrangement joins TRBV5-1 to TRBJ1-1, with TRBD1 matching over 10 bases. From germline, CDR1 is SGHRS and CDR2 YFSETQ. The CDR3 has 16 amino acids. The trim removed 3 bases at V and 4 bases at J, leaving 9 bases unmatched. CDR3 in amino acids: CASSWTGTGDGTEAFF. Here the CDR3 DNA reads TGCGCCAGCAGCTGGACCGGGACAGGGGATGGCACTGAAGCTTTCTTT. The variable domain in full, with the rest retrieved from reference TRBV5-1 and TRBJ1-1, is KAGVTQTPRYLIKTRGQQVTLSCSPISGHRSVSWYQQTPGQGLQFLFEYFSETQRNKGNFPGRFSGRQFSNSRSEMNVSTLELGDSALYLCASSWTGTGDGTEAFFGQGTRLTVV.

The chain combines TRBV15 with TRBJ1-2; 9 bases fit TRBD1. Germline V gene data show CDR1 as LNHNV and CDR2 as YYDKDF (reference sequence). V was clipped by 1 base and J by 2 bases; unmatched bases: 2. The CDR3 has 15 amino acids. The CDR3 DNA reads TGTGCCACCAGCAGAGGGGGACAGGGAAACTATGGCTACACCTTC. Encoded protein: CATSRGGQGNYGYTF.

Note on this clone: Other DNA sequences within the sample encode an identical CDR3. V usage is TRBV27 and J usage is TRBJ2-1; 12 nucleotides line up with TRBD2. This CDR3 is 14 amino acids long. The germline V gene has CDR1 MNHEY and CDR2 SMNVEV (reference sequence). J was trimmed by 7 bases and V by 3 bases; bases with no gene match: 1. The CDR3 coding sequence is TGTGCCAGCAGTTTGGGGACTAGCGGGAATGAGCAGTTCTTC. Its translation: CASSLGTSGNEQFF.

V and J are TRBV7-9 and TRBJ1-4; 9 nucleotides line up with TRBD1. V trimming: 2 bases; J trimming: 4 bases; junction bases outside the gene matches: 2. Germline-derived CDR1 and CDR2 are SEHNR and FQNEAQ (reference sequence). This CDR3 is built from 15 residues. As DNA, the CDR3 is TGTGCCAGCAGCTTAACAGGGGGCCTTAATGAAAAACTGTTTTTT. It specifies CASSLTGGLNEKLFF.

This clone appeared a single time. The chain uses TRBV28 and TRBJ1-5; maybe TRBD1 (6 bases). The V gene's germline CDR1 is MDHEN and CDR2 SYDVKM. The CDR3 is 16 amino acids. Trimming removed 3 bases from V and 5 bases from J, with 17 bases in between. CDR3 bases: TGTGCCAGCAGTTTCGAGGGAACAGGGATGGATCAGCCCCAGCATTTT. Protein: CASSFEGTGMDQPQHF.

The rearrangement joins TRBV5-5 to TRBJ1-2; 7 bases align to TRBD1. CDR1 is SGHKS, CDR2 YYEKEE, per germline (reference sequence). This CDR3 contains 14 residues. The V and J ends lost 4 bases and 5 bases, in that order; junction bases with no gene match: 8. CDR3: CASSPGGIAYGYTF. DNA for the CDR3: TGTGCCAGCAGCCCAGGGGGGATAGCTTATGGCTACACCTTC. The full variable domain, its missing parts supplied by reference TRBV5-5 and TRBJ1-2, is DAGVTQSPTHLIKTRGQQVTLRCSPISGHKSVSWYQQVLGQGPQFIFQYYEKEERGRGNFPDRFSARQFPNYSSELNVNALLLGDSALYLCASSPGGIAYGYTFGSGTRLTVV.

This clone was recorded once. The V call is TRBV27, the J call TRBJ1-3, with TRBD1 matching over 7 bases. Unmatched junction bases numbered 7, after V lost 2 bases and J lost 0 bases. The germline gives CDR1 MNHEY, CDR2 SMNVEV (reference sequence). The CDR3 extends over 17 amino acids. The CDR3 nucleotides read TGTGCCAGCAGTTTAGGCAGAGGGGGCTACTCTGGAAACACCATATATTTT. Amino acids: CASSLGRGGYSGNTIYF.

This clone was detected only a few times. V is TRBV19 and J is TRBJ1-6; 9 nucleotides agree with TRBD1. Per germline, CDR1 LNHDA and CDR2 SQIVND (reference sequence). V shed 8 bases, J shed 0 bases, and the junction held 2 bases outside the gene matches. CDR3 size: 15 residues. The CDR3 DNA sequence: TGTGCCAGTGGACAGGGGAGCTCCTATAATTCACCCCTCCACTTT. Its translation is CASGQGSSYNSPLHF.

The V and J genes are TRBV5-4 and TRBJ2-6; 9 nucleotides align to TRBD1. J gave up 0 bases and V 5 bases, and 12 bases lay outside the gene matches. Germline CDR1 is SGHNT and CDR2 is YYREEE (reference sequence). This CDR3 has 19 amino acids. DNA of the CDR3: TGTGCCAGCAGGGGGCCCGGGACAGGGAATAGCTCTGGGGCCAACGTCCTGACTTTC. It specifies CASRGPGTGNSSGANVLTF.

The chain uses TRBV6-6 and TRBJ2-7; D gene uncertain. The V gene's germline CDR1 is MNHNY and CDR2 SVGAGI (reference sequence). V lost 6 bases, J lost 0 bases, and 9 bases lay in between. The CDR3 sequence is 13 residues long. The CDR3 DNA follows: TGTGCCAGCAGCCCACTAAGCTCCTACGAGCAGTACTTC. Protein sequence: CASSPLSSYEQYF.

This rearrangement joins TRBV7-9 to TRBJ1-2; 7 nucleotides align to TRBD1. V shed 5 bases, J shed 7 bases, and the junction held 7 bases outside the gene matches. Germline-derived CDR1 and CDR2 are SEHNR and FQNEAQ (reference sequence). This CDR3 is built from 13 residues. CDR3 protein: CASSIGQAAGYTF. CDR3 DNA sequence: TGTGCCAGCAGCATAGGACAGGCGGCTGGCTACACCTTC.

The chain has TRBV27 and TRBJ2-2; D is unresolved. CDR3 length equals 12 residues. Trimming took 5 bases from V and 7 from J, leaving 8 bases between them. Germline CDR1 and CDR2: MNHEY and SMNVEV (reference sequence). The CDR3 sequence: CASSGPLGELFF. The CDR3, as DNA: TGTGCCAGCAGTGGCCCCCTCGGGGAGCTGTTTTTT.

The chain joins TRBV1 to TRBJ2-7; TRBD2, as called in the table, went unchecked against the DNA. TRBV1 corresponds to a pseudogene. This CDR3 comprises 16 residues. The CDR3 sequence: CTSSPPRTRSLGEQYF. The CDR3 nucleotides read TGCACCAGCAGCCCACCGAGGACTAGGTCCTTGGGCGAGCAGTACTTC.

The chain employs TRBV2 and TRBJ2-7; D uncertain. Germline lookup yields CDR1 SNHLY and CDR2 FYNNEI. V shed 4 bases and J shed 4 bases, with 11 bases lying between them. The CDR3 consists of 13 residues. The CDR3 DNA is TGTGCCAGCAGTGCGACTGGTCAATACGAGCAGTACTTC. It is translated as CASSATGQYEQYF.

The J gene is TRBJ1-4, the V gene TRBV9; TRBD1 aligns across 7 bases. The CDR3 totals 15 residues. Germline V gene lookup returns CDR1 SGDLS and CDR2 YYNGEE. V lost 1 base, J lost 4 bases, and 4 bases stayed unmatched. CDR3 nucleotides: TGTGCCAGCAGCGTATGGGGACAGAATAATGAAAAACTGTTTTTT. Its translation is CASSVWGQNNEKLFF.